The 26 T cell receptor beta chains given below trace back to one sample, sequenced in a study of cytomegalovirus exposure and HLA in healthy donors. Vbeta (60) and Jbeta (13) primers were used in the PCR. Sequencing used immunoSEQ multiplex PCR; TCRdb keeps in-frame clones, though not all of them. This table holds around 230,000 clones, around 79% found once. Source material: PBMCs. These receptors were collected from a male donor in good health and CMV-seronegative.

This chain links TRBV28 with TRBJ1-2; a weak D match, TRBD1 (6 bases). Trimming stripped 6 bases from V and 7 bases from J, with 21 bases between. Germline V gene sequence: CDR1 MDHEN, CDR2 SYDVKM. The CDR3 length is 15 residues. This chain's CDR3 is CASRPPPGGAGGYTF. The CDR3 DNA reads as TGTGCCAGCAGACCCCCCCCGGGGGGCGCGGGTGGCTACACCTTC.

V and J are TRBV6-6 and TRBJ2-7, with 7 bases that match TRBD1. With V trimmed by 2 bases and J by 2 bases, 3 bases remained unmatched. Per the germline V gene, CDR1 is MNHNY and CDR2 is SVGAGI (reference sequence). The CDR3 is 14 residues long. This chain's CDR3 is CASSYRQGAYEQYF. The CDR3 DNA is TGTGCCAGCAGTTACCGACAGGGAGCCTACGAGCAGTACTTC.

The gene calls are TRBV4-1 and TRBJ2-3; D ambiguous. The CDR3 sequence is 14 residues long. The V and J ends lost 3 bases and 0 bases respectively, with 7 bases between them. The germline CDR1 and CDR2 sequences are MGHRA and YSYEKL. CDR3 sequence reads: CASSHLPSTDTQYF. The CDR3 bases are TGCGCCAGCAGCCACCTCCCTAGCACAGATACGCAGTATTTT.

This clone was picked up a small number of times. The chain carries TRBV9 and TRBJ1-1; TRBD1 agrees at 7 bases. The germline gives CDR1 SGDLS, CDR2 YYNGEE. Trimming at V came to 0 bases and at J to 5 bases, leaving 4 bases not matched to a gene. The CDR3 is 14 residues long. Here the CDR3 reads CASSVEGGETEAFF. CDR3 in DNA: TGTGCCAGCAGCGTAGAAGGGGGCGAGACTGAAGCTTTCTTT.

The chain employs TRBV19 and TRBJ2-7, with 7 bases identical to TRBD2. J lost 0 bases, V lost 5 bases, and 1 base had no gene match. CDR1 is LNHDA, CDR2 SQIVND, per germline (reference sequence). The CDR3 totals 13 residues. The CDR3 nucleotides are TGTGCCAGTAGTTCTAGCGGCTCCTACGAGCAGTACTTC. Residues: CASSSSGSYEQYF. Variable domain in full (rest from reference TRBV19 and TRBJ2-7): DGGITQSPKYLFRKEGQNVTLSCEQNLNHDAMYWYRQDPGQGLRLIYYSQIVNDFQKGDIAEGYSVSREKKESFPLTVTSAQKNPTAFYLCASSSSGSYEQYFGPGTRLTVT.

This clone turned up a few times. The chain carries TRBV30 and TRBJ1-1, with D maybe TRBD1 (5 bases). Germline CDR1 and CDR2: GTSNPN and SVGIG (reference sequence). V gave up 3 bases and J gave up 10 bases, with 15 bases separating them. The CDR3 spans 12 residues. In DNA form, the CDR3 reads TGTGCCTGGAGCGTCGGGACTTATGGAGCTTTCTTT. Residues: CAWSVGTYGAFF.

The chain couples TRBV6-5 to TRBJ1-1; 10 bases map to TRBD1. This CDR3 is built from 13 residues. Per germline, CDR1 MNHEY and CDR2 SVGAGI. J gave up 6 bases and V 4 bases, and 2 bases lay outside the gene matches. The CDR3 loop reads CASSFGQGAEAFF. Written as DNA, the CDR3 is TGTGCCAGCAGTTTCGGACAGGGGGCTGAAGCTTTCTTT.

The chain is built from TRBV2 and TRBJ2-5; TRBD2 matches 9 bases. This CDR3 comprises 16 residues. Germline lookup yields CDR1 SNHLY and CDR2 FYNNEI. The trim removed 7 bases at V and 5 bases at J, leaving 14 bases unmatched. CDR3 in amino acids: CASMEARGGLGETQYF. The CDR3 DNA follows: TGTGCCAGCATGGAGGCGCGGGGGGGCCTCGGGGAGACCCAGTACTTC.

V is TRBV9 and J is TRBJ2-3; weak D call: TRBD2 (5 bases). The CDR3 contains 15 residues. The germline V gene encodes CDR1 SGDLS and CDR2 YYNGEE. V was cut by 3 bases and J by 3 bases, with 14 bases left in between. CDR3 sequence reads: CASSADPRTTDTQYF. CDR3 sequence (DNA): TGTGCCAGCAGCGCCGATCCTAGGACTACAGATACGCAGTATTTT.

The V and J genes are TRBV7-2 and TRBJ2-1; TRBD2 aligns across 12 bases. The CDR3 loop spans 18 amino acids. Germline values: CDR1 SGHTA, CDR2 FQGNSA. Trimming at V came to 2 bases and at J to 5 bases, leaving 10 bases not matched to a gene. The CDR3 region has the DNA TGTGCCAGCAGCTTAAAACTACTAGCGGGGGGTCTAAACAATGAGCAGTTCTTC. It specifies CASSLKLLAGGLNNEQFF.

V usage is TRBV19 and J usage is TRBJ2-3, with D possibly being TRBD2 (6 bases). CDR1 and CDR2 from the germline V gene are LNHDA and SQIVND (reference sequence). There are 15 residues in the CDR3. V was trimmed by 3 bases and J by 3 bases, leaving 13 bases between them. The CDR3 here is CASSIGGVSTDTQYF. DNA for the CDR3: TGTGCCAGTAGTATCGGCGGGGTTAGTACAGATACGCAGTATTTT.

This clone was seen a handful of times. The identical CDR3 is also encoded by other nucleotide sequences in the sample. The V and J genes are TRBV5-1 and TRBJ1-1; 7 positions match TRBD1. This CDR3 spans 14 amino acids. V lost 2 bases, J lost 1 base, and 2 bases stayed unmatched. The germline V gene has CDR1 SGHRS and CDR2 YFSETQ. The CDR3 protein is CASSLDRANTEAFF. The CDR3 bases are TGCGCCAGCAGCTTAGACAGGGCGAACACTGAAGCTTTCTTT.

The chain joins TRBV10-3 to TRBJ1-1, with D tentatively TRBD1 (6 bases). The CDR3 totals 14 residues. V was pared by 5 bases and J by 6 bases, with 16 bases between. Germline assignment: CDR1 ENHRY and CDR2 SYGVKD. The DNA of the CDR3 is TGTGCCATCAGTATACCAGGGGACAAACCTGAAGCTTTCTTT. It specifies CAISIPGDKPEAFF.

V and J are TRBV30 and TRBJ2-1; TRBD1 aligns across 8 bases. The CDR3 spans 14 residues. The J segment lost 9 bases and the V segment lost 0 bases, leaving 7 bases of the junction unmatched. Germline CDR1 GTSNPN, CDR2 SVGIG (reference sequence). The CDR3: CAWSVLGQGSEQFF. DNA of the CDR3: TGTGCCTGGAGTGTCCTTGGACAGGGTTCTGAGCAGTTCTTC. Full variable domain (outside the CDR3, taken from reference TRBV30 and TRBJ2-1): SQTIHQWPATLVQPVGSPLSLECTVEGTSNPNLYWYRQAAGRGLQLLFYSVGIGQISSEVPQNLSASRPQDRQFILSSKKLLLSDSGFYLCAWSVLGQGSEQFFGPGTRLTVL.

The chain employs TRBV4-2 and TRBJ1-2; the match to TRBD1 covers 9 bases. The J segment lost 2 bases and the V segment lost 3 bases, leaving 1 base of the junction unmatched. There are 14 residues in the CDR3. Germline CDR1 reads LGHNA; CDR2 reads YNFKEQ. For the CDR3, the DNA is TGTGCCAGCAGCCAGGGGACAGGGAACTATGGCTACACCTTC. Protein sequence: CASSQGTGNYGYTF.

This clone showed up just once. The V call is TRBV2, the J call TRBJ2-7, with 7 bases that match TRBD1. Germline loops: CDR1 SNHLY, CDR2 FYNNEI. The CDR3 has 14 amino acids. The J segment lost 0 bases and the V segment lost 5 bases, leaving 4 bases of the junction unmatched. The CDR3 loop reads CASSLGTDSYEQYF. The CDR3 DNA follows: TGTGCCAGCAGTCTTGGGACAGACTCCTACGAGCAGTACTTC.

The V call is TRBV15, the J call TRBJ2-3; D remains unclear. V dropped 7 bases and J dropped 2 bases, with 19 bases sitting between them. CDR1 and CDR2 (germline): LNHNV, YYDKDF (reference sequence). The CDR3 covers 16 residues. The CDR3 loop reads CATNTGPRSPTDTQYF. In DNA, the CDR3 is TGTGCCACCAACACTGGCCCGCGGAGTCCCACAGATACGCAGTATTTT.

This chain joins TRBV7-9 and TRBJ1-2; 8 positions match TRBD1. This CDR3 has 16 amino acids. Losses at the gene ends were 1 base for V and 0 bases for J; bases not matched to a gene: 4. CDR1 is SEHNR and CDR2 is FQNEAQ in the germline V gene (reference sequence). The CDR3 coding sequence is TGTGCCAGCAGCTTAGAGCAGGGGGCACCTAACTATGGCTACACCTTC. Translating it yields CASSLEQGAPNYGYTF.

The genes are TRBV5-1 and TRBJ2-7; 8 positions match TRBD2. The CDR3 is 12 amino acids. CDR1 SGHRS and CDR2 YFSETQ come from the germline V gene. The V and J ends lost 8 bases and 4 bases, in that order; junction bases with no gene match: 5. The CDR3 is CASRGGGYEQYF. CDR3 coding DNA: TGCGCCAGTCGGGGGGGTGGATACGAGCAGTACTTC.

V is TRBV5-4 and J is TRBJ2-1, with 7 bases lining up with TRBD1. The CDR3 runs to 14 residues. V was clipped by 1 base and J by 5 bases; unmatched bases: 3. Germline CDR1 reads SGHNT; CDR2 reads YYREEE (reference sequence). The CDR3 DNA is TGTGCCAGCAGCTTGATAACAGGGGACAATGAGCAGTTCTTC. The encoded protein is CASSLITGDNEQFF.

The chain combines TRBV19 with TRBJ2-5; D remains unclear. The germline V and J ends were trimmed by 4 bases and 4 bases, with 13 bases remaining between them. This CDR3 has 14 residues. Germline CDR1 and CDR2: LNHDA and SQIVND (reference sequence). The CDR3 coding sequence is TGTGCCAGTAGTAGACGAGAGGTCCCAGAGACCCAGTACTTC. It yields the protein CASSRREVPETQYF.

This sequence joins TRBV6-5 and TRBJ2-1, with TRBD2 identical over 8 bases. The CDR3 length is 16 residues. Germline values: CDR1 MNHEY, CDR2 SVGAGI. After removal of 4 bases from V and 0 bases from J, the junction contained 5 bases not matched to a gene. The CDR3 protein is CASSSARGGSYNEQFF. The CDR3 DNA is TGTGCCAGCAGTTCAGCCCGGGGGGGCTCCTACAATGAGCAGTTCTTC.

Here the CDR3 DNA reads TGTGCCAGCAGCCATAGGAGGGGCACTAGCGGGGACCAAGAGACCCAGTACTTC. It is translated as CASSHRRGTSGDQETQYF. The chain employs TRBV11-3 and TRBJ2-5, with 10 bases matching TRBD2. The CDR3 length is 18 residues. Germline-derived CDR1 and CDR2 are SGHNT and YENEEA. Losses at the gene ends were 5 bases for V and 0 bases for J; bases not matched to a gene: 12.

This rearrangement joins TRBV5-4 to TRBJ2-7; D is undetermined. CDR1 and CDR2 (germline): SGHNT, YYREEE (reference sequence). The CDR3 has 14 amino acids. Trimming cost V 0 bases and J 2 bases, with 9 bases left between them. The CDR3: CASSLGQETYEQYF. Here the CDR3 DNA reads TGTGCCAGCAGCTTGGGTCAGGAAACCTACGAGCAGTACTTC. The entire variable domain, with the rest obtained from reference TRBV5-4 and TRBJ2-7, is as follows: ETGVTQSPTHLIKTRGQQVTLRCSSQSGHNTVSWYQQALGQGPQFIFQYYREEENGRGNFPPRFSGLQFPNYSSELNVNALELDDSALYLCASSLGQETYEQYFGPGTRLTVT.

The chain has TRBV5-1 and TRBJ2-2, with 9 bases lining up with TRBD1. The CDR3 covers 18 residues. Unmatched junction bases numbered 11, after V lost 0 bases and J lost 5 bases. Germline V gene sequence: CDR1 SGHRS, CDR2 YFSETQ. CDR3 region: CASSLGVPGQGLTGELFF. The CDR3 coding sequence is TGCGCCAGCAGCTTGGGGGTACCGGGACAGGGACTAACCGGGGAGCTGTTTTTT.

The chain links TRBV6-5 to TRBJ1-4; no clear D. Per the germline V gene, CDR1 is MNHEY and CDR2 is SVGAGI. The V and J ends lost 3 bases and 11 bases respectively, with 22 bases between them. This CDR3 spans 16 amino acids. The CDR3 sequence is CASSYKERSGRRKLFF. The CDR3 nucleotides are TGTGCCAGCAGTTATAAAGAAAGATCTGGGAGGAGGAAACTGTTTTTT.